Shown below are 31 T cell receptor beta chains from a single sample sequenced in a study of cytomegalovirus exposure and HLA in healthy donors. Using immunoSEQ multiplex PCR, the repertoire was profiled, and TCRdb retains in-frame clones only, with some absent. The repertoire holds about 54,000 clones, with over 85% as singletons. The specimen was PBMCs. Receptors were obtained from a young woman in good health and CMV-seropositive.

In its sample, this clone was seen a few times. The chain is built from TRBV6-1 and TRBJ1-1, with D possibly being TRBD1 (5 bases). Per germline, CDR1 MNHNS and CDR2 SASEGT. The CDR3 loop spans 16 amino acids. V shed 3 bases and J shed 0 bases, with 14 bases lying between them. CDR3 residues: CASSESGYQMNTEAFF. The CDR3 coding sequence is TGTGCCAGCAGTGAGTCAGGGTACCAGATGAACACTGAAGCTTTCTTT.

This clone has a single count. The chain links TRBV19 to TRBJ1-2, with TRBD1 matching 7 bases. Germline assignment: CDR1 LNHDA and CDR2 SQIVND (reference sequence). The CDR3 is 12 residues long. V dropped 8 bases and J dropped 3; count of bases not matched to a gene: 3. This CDR3 is CASRQGDYGYTF. CDR3 sequence (DNA): TGTGCCAGTCGACAGGGCGACTATGGCTACACCTTC.

The chain links TRBV30 to TRBJ1-1; 7 positions agree with TRBD1. Germline V CDR1 and CDR2: GTSNPN, SVGIG (reference sequence). The CDR3 has 15 amino acids. Unmatched junction bases numbered 9, after V lost 4 bases and J lost 1 base. The CDR3 nucleotides are TGTGCCTGGATTCTGAGGGGGCGCGAGAACACTGAAGCTTTCTTT. Encoded protein: CAWILRGRENTEAFF.

The V call is TRBV5-1, the J call TRBJ2-7, with 8 bases fitting TRBD1. The CDR3 has 14 amino acids. CDR1 is SGHRS, CDR2 YFSETQ, per germline. V trimming: 4 bases; J trimming: 0 bases; junction bases outside the gene matches: 3. This CDR3 is CASSPTGDSYEQYF. The CDR3 bases are TGCGCCAGCAGCCCGACAGGGGACTCCTACGAGCAGTACTTC.

The chain couples TRBV19 to TRBJ1-5; D gene uncertain. Trimming stripped 6 bases from V and 0 bases from J, with 9 bases between. The CDR3 extends over 14 amino acids. The germline V gene encodes CDR1 LNHDA and CDR2 SQIVND (reference sequence). DNA of the CDR3: TGTGCCAGTAGAGGTTCAGGTAGCAATCAGCCCCAGCATTTT. It translates to CASRGSGSNQPQHF.

This chain links TRBV11-2 with TRBJ2-5, with D maybe TRBD1 (6 bases). The CDR3 consists of 17 residues. Looked up from germline, CDR1 is SGHAT and CDR2 is FQNNGV. V was shortened by 3 bases and J by 4 bases, with 21 bases between the two germline ends. The DNA for the CDR3 is TGTGCCAGCAGCTTTCTAGGCCCGGGACACTCACCAGAGACCCAGTACTTC. It encodes CASSFLGPGHSPETQYF.

The rearrangement joins TRBV5-6 to TRBJ2-2; maybe TRBD2 (6 bases). This CDR3 comprises 16 residues. V lost 5 bases, J lost 4 bases, and 18 bases lay in between. CDR1 is SGHDT, CDR2 YYEEEE, per germline. DNA of the CDR3: TGTGCCAGCAGTCCCCTAGGAGGGGAGCTCACCGGGGAGCTGTTTTTT. This sequence encodes CASSPLGGELTGELFF.

The V and J genes are TRBV7-9 and TRBJ1-1; TRBD1 is a possible D gene (5 bases). Germline V gene sequence: CDR1 SEHNR, CDR2 FQNEAQ (reference sequence). This CDR3 is built from 13 residues. V lost 0 bases and J lost 7, with 9 bases in between. CDR3 sequence: CASSLAGAHEAFF. In DNA, the CDR3 is TGTGCCAGCAGCTTAGCAGGGGCACATGAAGCTTTCTTT.

This chain connects TRBV28 to TRBJ2-7, with TRBD1 matching 9 bases. Germline V lookup: CDR1 MDHEN, CDR2 SYDVKM. The CDR3 is made up of 19 amino acids. With 6 bases clipped from V and 2 bases from J, the junction kept 20 bases outside the gene matches. DNA for the CDR3: TGTGCCAGCAGCACCGAGATATGGGGGGACAGGGAGAACCCCTACGAGCAGTACTTC. Its translation is CASSTEIWGDRENPYEQYF. Variable domain in full (rest from reference TRBV28 and TRBJ2-7): DVKVTQSSRYLVKRTGEKVFLECVQDMDHENMFWYRQDPGLGLRLIYFSYDVKMKEKGDIPEGYSVSREKKERFSLILESASTNQTSMYLCASSTEIWGDRENPYEQYFGPGTRLTVT.

The V call is TRBV7-3, the J call TRBJ2-2; 10 bases fit TRBD1. J lost 6 bases, V lost 4 bases, and 11 bases had no gene match. Germline V gene data show CDR1 as SGHTA and CDR2 as FQGTGA. This CDR3 is built from 17 residues. CDR3 DNA sequence: TGTGCCAGCAGCTCAGGCCCCGCCGGGACAGGGGCCGGGGAGCTGTTTTTT. It specifies CASSSGPAGTGAGELFF.

The chain joins TRBV6-1 to TRBJ1-4, with 7 bases aligning to TRBD1. The germline gives CDR1 MNHNS, CDR2 SASEGT. This CDR3 is 16 amino acids long. Trimming removed 3 bases from V and 8 bases from J; junction bases left unmatched: 12. The CDR3 loop is CASSDSGGDSPEKLFF. The CDR3 nucleotides read TGTGCCAGCAGTGATTCAGGCGGGGACAGTCCAGAAAAACTGTTTTTT.

This chain links TRBV5-1 with TRBJ1-3; 7 positions agree with TRBD1. The CDR3 covers 15 residues. Per the germline V gene, CDR1 is SGHRS and CDR2 is YFSETQ. The V and J ends lost 4 bases and 4 bases, in that order; junction bases with no gene match: 8. CDR3 residues: CASSTEGAYGNTIYF. In DNA form, the CDR3 reads TGCGCCAGCAGCACCGAGGGGGCTTACGGAAACACCATATATTTT.

V gene TRBV10-2 combines with J gene TRBJ2-2, with TRBD2 matching 11 bases. The CDR3 runs to 16 residues. From germline, CDR1 is WSHSY and CDR2 SAAADI. V was pared by 3 bases and J by 8 bases, with 8 bases of the junction left unmatched. CDR3 bases: TGCGCCAGCAGTGATGTAGCGGGGGGGCGGTCGGGGGAGCTGTTTTTT. It translates to CASSDVAGGRSGELFF.

The V and J genes are TRBV6-1 and TRBJ2-5; TRBD2 agrees at 12 bases. CDR3 length: 15 amino acids. The V gene's germline CDR1 is MNHNS and CDR2 SASEGT. Trimming took 6 bases from V and 5 from J; bases not matched to a gene: 7. Here the CDR3 reads CASRRLTSGGETQYF. The CDR3 nucleotides are TGTGCCAGCAGACGCCTGACTAGCGGGGGTGAGACCCAGTACTTC.

The V and J genes are TRBV30 and TRBJ1-2; unclear D gene. Germline V CDR1 and CDR2: GTSNPN, SVGIG (reference sequence). The CDR3 spans 12 residues. Trimming pared 2 bases from V and 6 bases from J, leaving 10 bases between. The CDR3 DNA reads TGTGCCTGGAGTCGGGTTTTGGATGGCTACACCTTC. Amino acids: CAWSRVLDGYTF.

This chain links TRBV30 with TRBJ2-1, with 9 bases fitting TRBD2. The germline V gene encodes CDR1 GTSNPN and CDR2 SVGIG (reference sequence). This CDR3 is 14 amino acids long. V was pared by 0 bases and J by 9 bases, with 6 bases of the junction left unmatched. As DNA, the CDR3 is TGTGCCTGGAGTGTACGGCCTAGCGGGGTTGAGCAGTTCTTC. This encodes CAWSVRPSGVEQFF.

The chain recombines TRBV27 with TRBJ2-5; 11 bases fit TRBD2. From germline, CDR1 is MNHEY and CDR2 SMNVEV (reference sequence). CDR3 length: 15 residues. Unmatched junction bases numbered 7, after V lost 5 bases and J lost 5 bases. The DNA of the CDR3 is TGTGCCAGCAGTCCATTAGCGGGGGGGCGGGAGACCCAGTACTTC. It is translated as CASSPLAGGRETQYF.

The chain is built from TRBV6-5 and TRBJ1-4; D perhaps matches TRBD1 (6 bases). V was pared by 2 bases and J by 3 bases, with 10 bases between. Germline lookup yields CDR1 MNHEY and CDR2 SVGAGI. The CDR3 is 15 residues long. The CDR3 spells CASSYLTGPNEKLFF. In nucleotides, the CDR3 is TGTGCCAGCAGTTACCTTACAGGGCCTAATGAAAAACTGTTTTTT.

This chain uses TRBV9 with TRBJ1-6; no definite D call. The V gene's germline CDR1 is SGDLS and CDR2 YYNGEE. The ends were cut back, 0 bases at V and 8 bases at J, with 6 bases in the middle. The CDR3 sequence is 13 residues long. In nucleotides, the CDR3 is TGTGCCAGCAGCGTAGATCAGGATTCACCCCTCCACTTT. It encodes CASSVDQDSPLHF.

The chain links TRBV19 to TRBJ2-5, with 7 bases identical to TRBD2. Per germline, CDR1 LNHDA and CDR2 SQIVND (reference sequence). V shed 5 bases, J shed 3 bases, and the junction held 6 bases outside the gene matches. The CDR3 extends over 14 amino acids. The CDR3 loop reads CASSPRGGEETQYF. The CDR3 DNA is TGTGCCAGTAGTCCTAGGGGAGGGGAAGAGACCCAGTACTTC. Drawing the rest from reference TRBV19 and TRBJ2-5, the complete variable domain is DGGITQSPKYLFRKEGQNVTLSCEQNLNHDAMYWYRQDPGQGLRLIYYSQIVNDFQKGDIAEGYSVSREKKESFPLTVTSAQKNPTAFYLCASSPRGGEETQYFGPGTRLLVL.

The V gene is TRBV4-3, the J gene TRBJ2-7; 8 nucleotides agree with TRBD2. CDR3 length: 18 amino acids. From germline, CDR1 is LGHNA and CDR2 YSLEER. Germline trimming cut 2 bases from V and 0 bases from J; bases unmatched to any gene: 12. DNA of the CDR3: TGCGCCAGCAGCCAAAGATTAGGTGGGAGCGGGGGCTCCTACGAGCAGTACTTC. Its translation: CASSQRLGGSGGSYEQYF.

The chain recombines TRBV7-8 with TRBJ1-3; D remains unclear. This CDR3 has 18 residues. Trimming stripped 1 base from V and 0 bases from J, with 16 bases between. CDR1 is SGHVS and CDR2 is FQNEAQ in the germline V gene. The CDR3 is CASSLGAVGGRSGNTIYF. CDR3 nucleotide sequence: TGTGCCAGCAGCTTAGGGGCGGTAGGAGGGCGCTCTGGAAACACCATATATTTT.

CDR3 in amino acids: CSGGGGKGTEAFF. In DNA form, the CDR3 reads TGCAGCGGCGGTGGGGGGAAAGGGACTGAAGCTTTCTTT. This chain links TRBV29-1 with TRBJ1-1, with TRBD1 as a possible D gene (5 bases). The CDR3 has 13 amino acids. The germline V gene has CDR1 SQVTM and CDR2 ANQGSEA. V was pared by 7 bases and J by 5 bases, with 17 bases between.

V and J are TRBV7-8 and TRBJ2-5, with D possibly being TRBD2 (6 bases). V lost 7 bases to trimming and J lost 5 bases, with 11 bases between them. This CDR3 spans 12 amino acids. Germline V gives CDR1 SGHVS, CDR2 FQNEAQ. The CDR3 DNA follows: TGTGCCAGCACTGTTGGGAGGGAGACCCAGTACTTC. Translating gives CASTVGRETQYF. Supplemented by reference TRBV7-8 and TRBJ2-5, the full variable domain reads GAGVSQSPRYKVAKRGQDVALRCDPISGHVSLFWYQQALGQGPEFLTYFQNEAQLDKSGLPSDRFFAERPEGSVSTLKIQRTQQEDSAVYLCASTVGRETQYFGPGTRLLVL.

This clone was detected only a few times. V usage is TRBV15 and J usage is TRBJ1-4; D is possibly TRBD1 (5 bases). The CDR3 runs 14 residues. V was pared by 3 bases and J by 9 bases, with 14 bases between. Germline CDR1 LNHNV, CDR2 YYDKDF (reference sequence). Here the CDR3 reads CATSSRDTMKKLFF. The CDR3, as DNA: TGTGCCACCAGCAGCAGGGATACCATGAAAAAACTGTTTTTT.

The rearrangement uses TRBV11-1 and TRBJ1-2; D may be TRBD1 (6 bases). CDR1 is SGHAT, CDR2 FQDESV, per germline (reference sequence). Deletions cut 0 bases from V and 3 bases from J, with 8 bases between. This CDR3 has 14 residues. CDR3 loop: CASSLARGDYGYTF. The CDR3, as DNA: TGTGCCAGCAGCTTAGCCAGGGGAGACTATGGCTACACCTTC. Supplemented by reference TRBV11-1 and TRBJ1-2, the full variable domain reads EAEVAQSPRYKITEKSQAVAFWCDPISGHATLYWYRQILGQGPELLVQFQDESVVDDSQLPKDRFSAERLKGVDSTLKIQPAELGDSAMYLCASSLARGDYGYTFGSGTRLTVV.

The rearrangement uses TRBV5-6 and TRBJ1-1; D ambiguous. Germline V CDR1 and CDR2: SGHDT, YYEEEE. This CDR3 spans 16 amino acids. The V gene lost 2 bases and the J gene lost 2 bases, with 16 bases spanning the gap. This chain's CDR3 is CASSFQDSRGNTEAFF. The CDR3 DNA reads as TGTGCCAGCAGCTTTCAGGATTCACGGGGAAACACTGAAGCTTTCTTT.

This chain uses TRBV5-4 with TRBJ1-2; D is perhaps TRBD1 (6 bases). The CDR3 has 16 residues. V was shortened by 0 bases and J by 7 bases, with 19 bases between the two germline ends. Germline lookup yields CDR1 SGHNT and CDR2 YYREEE (reference sequence). CDR3 coding DNA: TGTGCCAGCAGCTTGGCAGGGGCGGGCAGTTTGGGTGGCTACACCTTC. Translation: CASSLAGAGSLGGYTF.

The genes are TRBV2 and TRBJ2-7; maybe TRBD1 (5 bases). Per germline, CDR1 SNHLY and CDR2 FYNNEI. The CDR3 runs 14 residues. V lost 3 bases and J 2 bases, leaving 11 bases between the germline ends. CDR3 nucleotide sequence: TGTGCCAGCAGTGATCCGGACAACACCTACGAGCAGTACTTC. Its protein is CASSDPDNTYEQYF.

The chain employs TRBV18 and TRBJ2-6, with D possibly matching TRBD1 (5 bases). Trimming stripped 2 bases from V and 2 bases from J, with 16 bases between. Germline V lookup: CDR1 KGHSH, CDR2 LQKENI. This CDR3 comprises 18 residues. CDR3 in amino acids: CASSPERAGLTGANVLTF. CDR3 DNA: TGTGCCAGCTCACCAGAACGAGCAGGGTTAACTGGGGCCAACGTCCTGACTTTC.

The chain employs TRBV19 and TRBJ1-3, with D possibly TRBD1 on 5 matching bases. The V end was cut by 5 bases, the J end by 0 bases, with 8 bases between. Germline V gene lookup returns CDR1 LNHDA and CDR2 SQIVND (reference sequence). The CDR3 has 14 amino acids. The CDR3 bases are TGTGCCAGTAGTCGACAGCACTCTGGAAACACCATATATTTT. It codes for CASSRQHSGNTIYF. Filled out from reference TRBV19 and TRBJ1-3, the complete variable domain reads DGGITQSPKYLFRKEGQNVTLSCEQNLNHDAMYWYRQDPGQGLRLIYYSQIVNDFQKGDIAEGYSVSREKKESFPLTVTSAQKNPTAFYLCASSRQHSGNTIYFGEGSWLTVV.